The present TCR beta chain was sequenced within a study of response to subunit inactivated influenza vaccine. Notes on the study in general: Each seasonal influenza vaccination recruits few new T cells, the authors suggested.

Per germline, CDR1 ENHRY and CDR2 SYGVKD. The CDR3 has 14 residues. The V end was cut by 3 bases, the J end by 6 bases, with 15 bases between. This clonotype was counted between two and nine times. Its cognate antigen is unknown. MiXCR, applied by TCRdb to the RT-PCR reads, yields one record per CDR3 protein. The sample lists about 650,000 distinct CDR3 sequences, about a sixth occurring once. The receptor comes from a man aged 50 to 59 who received an inactivated influenza vaccine. Sequencing was performed on PBMCs from blood, taken approximately 13 days after vaccination. This rearrangement joins TRBV10-3 to TRBJ2-7; TRBD2 is a possible D gene (6 bases). CDR3 amino acids: CAISEAPSAGEQYF. CDR3 sequence (DNA): TGTGCCATCAGTGAAGCCCCCTCAGCGGGCGAGCAGTACTTC.